This TCR beta chain was sequenced in a study of control samples from healthy donors and cancer patients. Germline V gene data show CDR1 as SGHNT and CDR2 as YYREEE (reference sequence). The J segment lost 5 bases and the V segment lost 7 bases, leaving 11 bases of the junction unmatched. The CDR3 is 14 residues long. Produced via immunoSEQ multiplex PCR; TCRdb's table is partial and in-frame only. In the table there are approximately 100,000 clones, approximately 90% of which are singletons. Sequenced sample: blood. The chain uses TRBV5-4 and TRBJ2-5; 7 bases are a match to TRBD1. The sequence came from a woman aged 18-29 years in good health. The CDR3, as DNA: TGTGCCAGCTTTAGACAGGGTAATTGGGAGACCCAGTACTTC. This gives the protein CASFRQGNWETQYF.